This T cell receptor beta chain came from a study of T cells in localized non-small cell lung cancer (dated by TCRdb to the early 2020s). Regarding the complete study: The study analyzed T cell repertoires of hundreds of early-stage NSCLC patients, comparing tumors and uninvolved tumor-adjacent lungs. All 240 or so NSCLC patients in the cohort were treatment-naive and had localized lung tumors that were resected. A mean age of approximately 66 years was recorded for the NSCLC patients, of whom 120 to 150 were male and about a hundred were female.

Uninvolved adjacent lung was sampled at least 2 cm away from the tumor margin, and two independent pathologists confirmed that the tissue had no atypia. At diagnosis, tumor, uninvolved tumor-adjacent lung and peripheral blood were collected and then preserved as a mix of FFPE and fresh-frozen material. Findings and caveats that apply to the study as a whole: Because of the exploratory design, TCR variables were selected using unadjusted p-values without false-discovery rate correction. Uninvolved tumor-adjacent lung showed the highest T cell clonality, higher than tumor, which suggests more focused antigenic responses in the uninvolved tumor-adjacent lung. Because multi-region tumor sequencing was not done, intratumor heterogeneity could not be ruled out. Longer overall survival was associated with higher blood T cell density, whereas shorter survival was associated with higher adjacent-lung clonality. A median of approximately 55 of the top 100 tumor clones were detected in paired uninvolved adjacent lung, and 28 of these tumor clones were also found among the top 100 clones of the paired uninvolved adjacent lung.

The immunoSEQ Assay was used to sequence TCR beta CDR3 regions from DNA. On the authors' methods: To compute T cell density, TCR beta template counts were normalized to usable DNA, which was estimated by amplifying housekeeping genes. Richness was estimated with the preseqR package, extrapolating to 400,000 templates for PBMC samples and 120,000 templates for tissue samples. Clonality was calculated as one minus Pielou's evenness. Tissue-enriched TCRs were identified through differential abundance testing performed on productive amino-acid clonotypes, with a minimum total count of 5 and an alpha of 0.1. The Jaccard Index and the Morisita Overlap Index were used to measure how much the repertoires overlapped between compartments. TCR beta CDR3s were clustered by GLIPH together with public tetramer-defined viral CDR3s, and at least three viral sequences plus V-gene enrichment were required for viral motifs. This immuneACCESS table, as held by TCRdb, lists in-frame sequences with V and J called but not all clones. Of the missing ones, under half trace to an unresolved V gene in checked studies; the others have no known cause. V and J calls and clone size are as listed in that table; D and trimming were resolved from the DNA. The sample records around 1,500 clones, around 20% of which are singletons. The ten top clones hold about 13% of the sample.

Of note for this clone: The antigen it binds to is not known. No per-base quality is available; no much larger clone lies one base away.

Sequences MNHGY (CDR1) and SAAAGT (CDR2) are obtained from the germline V gene. The CDR3 spans 14 residues, from the cysteine through the phenylalanine. CDR3 DNA is the only sequence kept; it has 42 bases, read in frame from the first base. From V the trimming removes 6 bases and from J it removes 4 bases, while the gene matches leave 5 bases of the junction unaccounted for. The sequence links TRBV6-8 to TRBJ2-3, with 9 bases in between that match TRBD2. The sequencing here drew on normal lung tissue next to the tumor, taken before any cancer treatment. This TCR was sampled from a woman aged 40-69 years with stage I lung adenocarcinoma. At the DNA level, the sequence is TGTGCCAGCAGGGCGGGAGGGCCGCCAGATACGCAGTATTTT. Translation gives CASRAGGPPDTQYF.